The entry below describes one T cell receptor beta chain. This sample is part of a study of blood T cells in healthy people across ages. Next came a second PCR, run for about 6 to 12 cycles, which used a sample-barcoded 5' primer along with a J-beta primer mix. TCRdb ran MiXCR on the 5' RACE reads and lists one entry per CDR3 protein. The profile shows 1.8 million or so distinct CDR3 sequences, about two fifths of them singletons. Deletions cut 6 bases from V and 10 bases from J, with 13 bases between. The CDR3 spans 12 residues. The receptor's source is a human donor in good health. Sequencing was performed on blood. The chain couples TRBV12-3 or TRBV12-4 to TRBJ2-1; tentatively, D is TRBD2 (5 bases). CDR3 sequence reads: CASSWTGYEQFF. The DNA for the CDR3 is TGTGCCAGCAGCTGGACTGGCTACGAGCAGTTCTTC.